One and the same sample provided the 24 T cell receptor beta chains below, sequenced in a study of OX40 agonist ivuxolimab in advanced cancers. Sequenced by immunoSEQ multiplex PCR; TCRdb stores in-frame clones only, minus some. The sample contains more than 55,000 clones, around 86% of which appear only once. Sequences were derived from CD4+ or CD8+ T cells sorted from blood, sampled in a trial of the OX40 agonist ivuxolimab. The source is an adult with an advanced solid tumor such as melanoma, head and neck, liver or kidney cancer.

This rearrangement joins TRBV15 to TRBJ2-7; 12 nucleotides align to TRBD2. Germline V gene sequence: CDR1 LNHNV, CDR2 YYDKDF (reference sequence). The CDR3 has 15 residues. V lost 2 bases, J lost 5 bases, and 4 bases stayed unmatched. The CDR3 DNA reads TGTGCCACCAGCAGAAGACTAGCGGGAGACCACGAGCAGTACTTC. Its protein product is CATSRRLAGDHEQYF.

CDR3 in amino acids: CATSQRQSNQPQHF. DNA for the CDR3: TGTGCCACCAGCCAACGACAGAGCAATCAGCCCCAGCATTTT. The chain carries TRBV15 and TRBJ1-5, with a tentative D call TRBD1 (5 bases). The CDR3 length is 14 residues. In germline, CDR1 is LNHNV, CDR2 YYDKDF (reference sequence). The V and J ends lost 5 bases and 1 base respectively, with 9 bases between them.

This chain links TRBV5-1 with TRBJ2-1; 10 nucleotides agree with TRBD2. This CDR3 has 16 amino acids. J gave up 8 bases and V 0 bases, and 8 bases lay outside the gene matches. Germline lookup yields CDR1 SGHRS and CDR2 YFSETQ. The chain's CDR3 is CASSLARASGGDEQFF. In DNA, the CDR3 is TGCGCCAGCAGCTTGGCCCGCGCTAGCGGGGGCGATGAGCAGTTCTTC. Full variable domain (missing parts from reference TRBV5-1 and TRBJ2-1): KAGVTQTPRYLIKTRGQQVTLSCSPISGHRSVSWYQQTPGQGLQFLFEYFSETQRNKGNFPGRFSGRQFSNSRSEMNVSTLELGDSALYLCASSLARASGGDEQFFGPGTRLTVL.

The chain joins TRBV30 to TRBJ1-2, with 9 bases lining up with TRBD1. The germline gives CDR1 GTSNPN, CDR2 SVGIG (reference sequence). The V segment lost 2 bases and the J segment 8 bases; nucleotides outside the gene matches: 18. The CDR3 runs 17 residues. The CDR3 sequence is CAWSNPRKDRGSGGYTF. The DNA for the CDR3 is TGTGCCTGGAGTAACCCCCGAAAGGACAGGGGATCGGGGGGCTACACCTTC.

The rearrangement links TRBV4-1 to TRBJ1-1; unclear D gene. Germline V CDR1 and CDR2: MGHRA, YSYEKL. There are 15 residues in the CDR3. Deletions cut 1 base from V and 1 base from J, with 10 bases between. This CDR3 is CASSQGSAWNTEAFF. CDR3 DNA: TGCGCCAGCAGCCAAGGCTCCGCTTGGAACACTGAAGCTTTCTTT.

The chain joins TRBV6-1 to TRBJ1-2; D is unresolved. The CDR3 is 14 residues long. CDR1 and CDR2 (germline): MNHNS, SASEGT. With 2 bases removed from V and 2 bases from J, the gap between germline ends came to 9 bases. This CDR3 reads CASSERPRNYGYTF. Written as DNA, the CDR3 is TGTGCCAGCAGTGAACGCCCGAGAAACTATGGCTACACCTTC.

For the CDR3, the DNA is TGTGCCAGCTCCCAGGGACAAGCATCCTACGAGCAGTACTTC. The encoded protein is CASSQGQASYEQYF. This rearrangement joins TRBV18 to TRBJ2-7, with a possible D match to TRBD1 (6 bases). Deletions cut 6 bases from V and 1 base from J, with 13 bases between. The CDR3 contains 14 residues. From germline, CDR1 is KGHSH and CDR2 LQKENI.

The chain joins TRBV5-6 to TRBJ2-5; 8 nucleotides line up with TRBD1. The DNA end favors TRBJ2-7, so the J call may be wrong. This CDR3 is 14 amino acids long. In germline, CDR1 is SGHDT, CDR2 YYEEEE. CDR3 loop: CASSLPGQGYEQYF. DNA for the CDR3: TGTGCCAGCAGCTTGCCTGGACAGGGTTACGAGCAGTACTTC.

The gene calls are TRBV19 and TRBJ2-7, with no clear D. Germline CDR1 is LNHDA and CDR2 is SQIVND (reference sequence). Trimming shortened V by 6 bases and J by 1 base, and 7 bases separated the two germline ends. This CDR3 is 12 amino acids long. The CDR3 DNA reads as TGTGCCAGTAGCGACAAATCCTACGAGCAGTACTTC. This sequence encodes CASSDKSYEQYF.

This chain links TRBV19 with TRBJ2-3; 12 bases match TRBD2. CDR1 and CDR2 (germline): LNHDA, SQIVND (reference sequence). J gave up 4 bases and V 1 base, and 3 bases lay outside the gene matches. The CDR3 covers 16 residues. The chain's CDR3 is CASSIALAGGPDTQYF. In DNA, the CDR3 is TGTGCCAGTAGTATAGCTCTAGCGGGAGGGCCAGATACGCAGTATTTT.

J is TRBJ1-4 and V is TRBV7-9; D is possibly TRBD1 (5 bases). Trimming removed 5 bases from V and 3 bases from J, with 16 bases in between. This CDR3 contains 16 residues. Germline CDR1 reads SEHNR; CDR2 reads FQNEAQ (reference sequence). In DNA, the CDR3 is TGTGCCAGCAGCCAATCGGGGACCCAGGCTAATGAAAAACTGTTTTTT. Protein product: CASSQSGTQANEKLFF.

This clone was seen once. This chain uses TRBV9 with TRBJ1-2, with D possibly being TRBD1 (5 bases). The CDR3 covers 17 residues. Germline CDR1 and CDR2: SGDLS and YYNGEE. V gave up 2 bases and J gave up 0 bases, with 17 bases separating them. As DNA, the CDR3 is TGTGCCAGCAGCGTCGGTAGGGGTATTTCAACTAACTATGGCTACACCTTC. Translated, it gives CASSVGRGISTNYGYTF.

The CDR3 sequence: CASSSPTGSYEQYF. CDR3 coding DNA: TGTGCCAGCAGTTCGCCGACAGGGTCCTACGAGCAGTACTTC. The chain is built from TRBV6-5 and TRBJ2-7; TRBD1 matches 7 bases. The J segment lost 1 base and the V segment lost 4 bases, leaving 4 bases of the junction unmatched. The V gene's germline CDR1 is MNHEY and CDR2 SVGAGI. CDR3 size: 14 residues.

J is TRBJ2-5 and V is TRBV27, with 10 bases that match TRBD1. CDR3 size: 17 residues. Germline V CDR1 and CDR2: MNHEY, SMNVEV (reference sequence). V was pared by 5 bases and J by 7 bases, with 16 bases of the junction left unmatched. Written as DNA, the CDR3 is TGTGCCAGCAGTCTTATCGCCCCGGGACAGGGGACGGGGACCCAGTACTTC. Translated, it gives CASSLIAPGQGTGTQYF.

Regarding this clone: At one end, the junction sequence differs from germline, possibly due to a read error. The chain combines TRBV11-2 with TRBJ2-4, with 10 bases identical to TRBD1. The germline gives CDR1 SGHAT, CDR2 FQNNGV. The CDR3 contains 15 residues. The CDR3 DNA is TGTGCCAGCGTGCGGGACAGGGGAGCCCAAAACATTCAGTACTTC. It is translated as CASVRDRGAQNIQYF.

J is TRBJ2-5 and V is TRBV11-3; D might be TRBD2 (6 bases). Trimming took off 5 bases at V and 3 bases at J, with 22 bases between the two ends. This CDR3 contains 17 residues. The germline CDR1 and CDR2 sequences are SGHNT and YENEEA. CDR3 sequence reads: CASSKRTGAAAEETQYF. Here the CDR3 DNA reads TGTGCCAGCAGCAAAAGAACGGGAGCGGCGGCGGAAGAGACCCAGTACTTC. The variable domain in full, completed from reference TRBV11-3 and TRBJ2-5, reads EAGVVQSPRYKIIEKKQPVAFWCNPISGHNTLYWYLQNLGQGPELLIRYENEEAVDDSQLPKDRFSAERLKGVDSTLKIQPAELGDSAVYLCASSKRTGAAAEETQYFGPGTRLLVL.

This clone was detected only a few times. This chain joins TRBV7-9 and TRBJ2-2; D ambiguous. Germline CDR1 SEHNR, CDR2 FQNEAQ (reference sequence). This CDR3 has 13 residues. V dropped 6 bases and J dropped 4 bases, with 9 bases sitting between them. CDR3 amino acids: CASRQEVTGELFF. The CDR3 DNA is TGTGCCAGCAGGCAGGAAGTCACCGGGGAGCTGTTTTTT.

The rearrangement links TRBV28 to TRBJ2-1; D perhaps matches TRBD2 (6 bases). V lost 5 bases to trimming and J lost 7 bases, with 18 bases between them. This CDR3 comprises 15 residues. The V gene's germline CDR1 is MDHEN and CDR2 SYDVKM. CDR3 DNA: TGTGCCAGCAGTCGCCGGAAGGAGGGCGCGAATGAGCAGTTCTTC. Residues: CASSRRKEGANEQFF.

CDR3 in DNA: TGTGCCAGCAGCCCGCGGGACTACTCCTACGAGCAGTACTTC. Its translation is CASSPRDYSYEQYF. V usage is TRBV7-9 and J usage is TRBJ2-7; TRBD2 aligns across 7 bases. The V segment lost 5 bases and the J segment 0 bases; nucleotides outside the gene matches: 4. The CDR3 covers 14 residues. CDR1 is SEHNR and CDR2 is FQNEAQ in the germline V gene (reference sequence).

This clone was observed a single time. This chain connects TRBV14 to TRBJ2-7; no definite D call. CDR1 is SGHDN and CDR2 is FVKESK in the germline V gene. V gave up 0 bases and J gave up 4 bases, with 13 bases separating them. The CDR3 length is 15 residues. The CDR3 DNA is TGTGCCAGCAGCCAAGACAGGCCGAGTATTTACGAGCAGTACTTC. This gives the protein CASSQDRPSIYEQYF.

This sequence joins TRBV20-1 and TRBJ2-5, with TRBD1 matching 12 bases. This CDR3 is 11 amino acids long. In germline, CDR1 is DFQATT, CDR2 SNEGSKA (reference sequence). J gave up 9 bases and V 6 bases, and 2 bases lay outside the gene matches. In nucleotides, the CDR3 is TGCAGTGCCGGGACAGGGGGCCCCCAGTACTTC. Translation gives CSAGTGGPQYF.

The V gene is TRBV4-1, the J gene TRBJ1-5, with a tentative D call TRBD1 (5 bases). V was shortened by 1 base and J by 6 bases, with 13 bases between the two germline ends. This CDR3 is built from 15 residues. CDR1 is MGHRA and CDR2 is YSYEKL in the germline V gene. CDR3 nucleotide sequence: TGCGCCAGCAGCCAAGGATGGGGGAGCGGTCAGCCCCAGCATTTT. Translated, it gives CASSQGWGSGQPQHF.

The chain employs TRBV29-1 and TRBJ2-1; no clear D gene. Germline V gives CDR1 SQVTM, CDR2 ANQGSEA. The CDR3 consists of 13 residues. Trimming stripped 4 bases from V and 6 bases from J, with 13 bases between. This CDR3 is CSVGKDPTNEQFF. The CDR3 nucleotides read TGCAGCGTTGGAAAGGATCCTACCAATGAGCAGTTCTTC.

V and J are TRBV28 and TRBJ1-6; D not certain. Deletions cut 7 bases from V and 3 bases from J, with 7 bases between. Germline V gene data show CDR1 as MDHEN and CDR2 as SYDVKM. CDR3 length: 13 residues. CDR3 DNA: TGTGCCAGCACCCGGGACTATAATTCACCCCTCCACTTT. Protein product: CASTRDYNSPLHF.